The present entry profiles one T cell receptor beta chain with its context. The antigen is undetermined. Germline CDR1 SEHNR, CDR2 FQNEAQ (reference sequence). CDR3 length: 16 amino acids. This sample is part of a study of T cells expressing NK-cell markers. Study summary: All TCR beta repertoires analysed originated from sorted CD3+CD56+NKG2C+, CD3+CD56+NKG2C- and CD3+CD56-NKG2C+ T cells. The sequencing cohort of eight donors included seven HCMV-seropositive individuals and one seronegative individual. Study results and limitations: For five or six donors, the dominant NKG2C+ clonotypes made up roughly 1.0-7.0% of their CD8+ T cells. These clonotypes also led the CD3+CD56-NKG2C+ fraction in a handful of donors.

From the 5' RACE reads, TCRdb lists one entry per CDR3 protein and no DNA. The sample spans over 120,000 distinct CDR3 sequences; the ten largest clones claim roughly an eighth. Sequenced material: blood T cells: a sorted CD56 or NKG2C T cell subset, CD4+ or CD8+ T cells, or bulk PBMC T cells (not recorded which). The V gene is TRBV7-9, the J gene TRBJ2-1; TCRdb names TRBD2, which stays unverified in the absence of DNA. The clonotype was recovered from a man aged 18 to 29 in good health. The CDR3 loop is CASSSLAGSSYNEQFF. Combining the CDR3 with reference TRBV7-9 and TRBJ2-1 gives the whole variable domain DTGVSQNPRHKITKRGQNVTFRCDPISEHNRLYWYRQTLGQGPEFLTYFQNEAQLEKSRLLSDRFSAERPKGSFSTLEIQRTEQGDSAMYLCASSSLAGSSYNEQFFGPGTRLTVL.